The 28 T cell receptor beta chains below were found in one sample sequenced in a study of blood T cell repertoires in COVID-19. The table came from immunoSEQ multiplex PCR; TCRdb's copy has only in-frame clones and leaves some out. This table holds almost 30,000 clones, 65% to 70% found once. The sequenced sample consisted of peripheral blood. Source of these receptors: a human donor in a cohort sampled during active COVID-19.

This sequence joins TRBV5-1 and TRBJ2-1, with D perhaps TRBD2 (6 bases). Trimming took off 0 bases at V and 6 bases at J, with 16 bases between the two ends. The CDR3 is made up of 16 amino acids. Germline-derived CDR1 and CDR2 are SGHRS and YFSETQ. The CDR3 here is CASSLVPTPGLNEQFF. DNA of the CDR3: TGCGCCAGCAGCTTGGTCCCCACACCGGGACTCAATGAGCAGTTCTTC.

This clone was observed a few times. The chain carries TRBV5-5 and TRBJ1-5, with D maybe TRBD1 (6 bases). The V and J ends lost 4 bases and 1 base respectively, with 12 bases between them. This CDR3 has 15 residues. Germline assignment: CDR1 SGHKS and CDR2 YYEKEE (reference sequence). Written as DNA, the CDR3 is TGTGCCAGCAGCCCGGGGACATTAAGCAATCAGCCCCAGCATTTT. It translates to CASSPGTLSNQPQHF. Combining the CDR3 with reference TRBV5-5 and TRBJ1-5 gives the whole variable domain DAGVTQSPTHLIKTRGQQVTLRCSPISGHKSVSWYQQVLGQGPQFIFQYYEKEERGRGNFPDRFSARQFPNYSSELNVNALLLGDSALYLCASSPGTLSNQPQHFGDGTRLSIL.

This rearrangement joins TRBV19 to TRBJ2-3, with TRBD2 matching 11 bases. The germline V gene encodes CDR1 LNHDA and CDR2 SQIVND (reference sequence). CDR3 size: 17 residues. J was trimmed by 5 bases and V by 4 bases; bases with no gene match: 11. The CDR3 spells CASSTTLAGVRVDTQYF. The CDR3 DNA sequence: TGTGCCAGTAGTACCACACTAGCGGGAGTTCGAGTAGATACGCAGTATTTT.

This chain uses TRBV7-2 with TRBJ1-5, with D perhaps matching TRBD1 (5 bases). Trimming left V 5 bases short and J 6 bases short, with 14 bases between. The CDR3 loop spans 14 amino acids. Per the germline V gene, CDR1 is SGHTA and CDR2 is FQGNSA. CDR3 residues: CASSGSGYGQPQHF. In DNA, the CDR3 is TGTGCCAGCAGCGGATCAGGGTACGGTCAGCCCCAGCATTTT.

The chain combines TRBV7-2 with TRBJ1-5, with TRBD1 as a possible D gene (5 bases). The CDR3 has 14 residues. Per germline, CDR1 SGHTA and CDR2 FQGNSA. V lost 2 bases and J 3 bases, leaving 8 bases between the germline ends. Here the CDR3 DNA reads TGTGCCAGCAGCTTAAACAGGAACAATCAGCCCCAGCATTTT. Protein sequence: CASSLNRNNQPQHF.

V is TRBV15 and J is TRBJ2-1, with D perhaps matching TRBD2 (6 bases). CDR1 is LNHNV, CDR2 YYDKDF, per germline (reference sequence). This CDR3 region has 13 residues. With 5 bases removed from V and 4 bases from J, the gap between germline ends came to 9 bases. The CDR3 coding sequence is TGTGCCACCAGCCGGGGACTTTACAATGAGCAGTTCTTC. This sequence encodes CATSRGLYNEQFF.

As to this clone: The junction departs from germline at one end; a sequencing error may be responsible. The chain couples TRBV2 to TRBJ2-7, with 7 bases identical to TRBD1. Germline CDR1 and CDR2: SNHLY and FYNNEI. The CDR3 is made up of 13 amino acids. The CDR3 nucleotides read TGTGCCAGCACTGAACGAGGACAGGTTCGGCAGTACTTC. The encoded protein is CASTERGQVRQYF.

This chain connects TRBV5-5 to TRBJ1-2, with D perhaps TRBD1 (6 bases). This CDR3 is 13 amino acids long. With 3 bases removed from V and 2 bases from J, the gap between germline ends came to 8 bases. CDR1 is SGHKS, CDR2 YYEKEE, per germline (reference sequence). CDR3 amino acids: CASSWDTNYGYTF. The CDR3 bases are TGTGCCAGCAGCTGGGACACCAACTATGGCTACACCTTC.

This clone was picked up one time. This chain uses TRBV28 with TRBJ2-1, with a weak D call TRBD2 (5 bases). The CDR3 has 18 residues. Germline V gives CDR1 MDHEN, CDR2 SYDVKM. Trimming took 6 bases from V and 6 from J, leaving 27 bases between them. In nucleotides, the CDR3 is TGTGCCAGCAGGCGACGGCGCTTCGGGGTGAACTGGGGCAATGAGCAGTTCTTC. It yields the protein CASRRRRFGVNWGNEQFF.

The V and J genes are TRBV11-3 and TRBJ2-5; 8 positions match TRBD1. Germline values: CDR1 SGHNT, CDR2 YENEEA. J lost 1 base, V lost 5 bases, and 6 bases had no gene match. The CDR3 spans 15 residues. The CDR3 sequence: CASSRQGNAQETQYF. CDR3 DNA sequence: TGTGCCAGCAGCCGACAGGGGAATGCCCAAGAGACCCAGTACTTC.

The V call is TRBV4-1, the J call TRBJ1-4, with no clear D. V was shortened by 6 bases and J by 0 bases, with 14 bases between the two germline ends. From germline, CDR1 is MGHRA and CDR2 YSYEKL. CDR3 length: 16 residues. The CDR3 region is CASRRAGSATNEKLFF. CDR3 nucleotides: TGCGCCAGCAGAAGAGCGGGGAGTGCAACTAATGAAAAACTGTTTTTT.

The genes are TRBV5-4 and TRBJ2-1, with 10 bases fitting TRBD2. Per the germline V gene, CDR1 is SGHNT and CDR2 is YYREEE (reference sequence). After removal of 0 bases from V and 6 bases from J, the junction contained 0 bases not matched to a gene. The CDR3 length is 14 residues. This CDR3 reads CASSLASGGNEQFF. For the CDR3, the DNA is TGTGCCAGCAGCTTGGCTAGCGGGGGCAATGAGCAGTTCTTC.

This chain joins TRBV20-1 and TRBJ2-5, with D uncertain. V dropped 3 bases and J dropped 9 bases, with 17 bases sitting between them. The CDR3 loop spans 13 amino acids. Germline V gene data show CDR1 as DFQATT and CDR2 as SNEGSKA (reference sequence). DNA for the CDR3: TGCAGTGCTAGTGAAAGCCTTCCTCTCCCCCAGTACTTC. Translation gives CSASESLPLPQYF.

V is TRBV6-6 and J is TRBJ2-7; D possibly corresponds to TRBD2 (7 bases). CDR1 is MNHNY, CDR2 SVGAGI, per germline (reference sequence). Trimming shortened V by 7 bases and J by 6 bases, and 10 bases separated the two germline ends. The CDR3 spans 11 residues. CDR3 DNA sequence: TGTGCCAGCAAGCGGGACACCGAGCAGTACTTC. It encodes CASKRDTEQYF.

This clone was counted between two and nine times. The chain links TRBV27 to TRBJ1-1; the D gene is possibly TRBD1 (5 bases). V dropped 8 bases and J dropped 2 bases, with 21 bases sitting between them. The CDR3 is 16 amino acids. Looked up from germline, CDR1 is MNHEY and CDR2 is SMNVEV (reference sequence). CDR3 DNA: TGTGCCAGCCACACCGGGATTCGGGGGATCAACACTGAAGCTTTCTTT. It specifies CASHTGIRGINTEAFF.

The chain joins TRBV5-1 to TRBJ2-5, with 7 bases fitting TRBD1. The germline gives CDR1 SGHRS, CDR2 YFSETQ. The CDR3 covers 15 residues. Trimming at V came to 2 bases and at J to 9 bases, leaving 13 bases not matched to a gene. CDR3 DNA: TGCGCCAGCAGCTTTCCGGGACAGCCAAGATTGGCCCAGTACTTC. Amino acid sequence: CASSFPGQPRLAQYF. Full variable domain (remainder filled in from reference TRBV5-1 and TRBJ2-5): KAGVTQTPRYLIKTRGQQVTLSCSPISGHRSVSWYQQTPGQGLQFLFEYFSETQRNKGNFPGRFSGRQFSNSRSEMNVSTLELGDSALYLCASSFPGQPRLAQYFGPGTRLLVL.

The chain combines TRBV9 with TRBJ2-1; 8 bases align to TRBD1. CDR1 is SGDLS, CDR2 YYNGEE, per germline. Losses at the gene ends were 0 bases for V and 3 bases for J; bases not matched to a gene: 5. The CDR3 consists of 16 residues. CDR3 DNA sequence: TGTGCCAGCAGCGTAGGAACAGGGGGTAGCTACAATGAGCAGTTCTTC. Translated: CASSVGTGGSYNEQFF.

In this sample, this clone turned up a few times. The rearrangement uses TRBV7-9 and TRBJ2-1, with 7 bases matching TRBD2. Germline CDR1 and CDR2: SEHNR and FQNEAQ (reference sequence). Trimming took 3 bases from V and 9 from J; bases not matched to a gene: 8. CDR3 length: 14 amino acids. The CDR3 loop reads CASSFDSGRSEQFF. Written as DNA, the CDR3 is TGTGCCAGCAGCTTTGACTCCGGGAGGTCTGAGCAGTTCTTC.

This chain uses TRBV5-6 with TRBJ1-2, with no clear D. The germline gives CDR1 SGHDT, CDR2 YYEEEE. The length of the CDR3 is 12 residues. V lost 1 base to trimming and J lost 8 bases, with 9 bases between them. The DNA for the CDR3 is TGTGCCAGCAGCTTGTCTCACAGAGGCTACACCTTC. Protein sequence: CASSLSHRGYTF.

This clone was observed a single time. This sequence joins TRBV27 and TRBJ1-2; 10 bases agree with TRBD1. V gave up 6 bases and J gave up 5 bases; unmatched junction bases: 9. Germline V gene data show CDR1 as MNHEY and CDR2 as SMNVEV (reference sequence). This CDR3 has 15 residues. The CDR3 here is CASRVTTGGAYGYTF. Here the CDR3 DNA reads TGTGCCAGCAGGGTCACGACAGGGGGCGCTTATGGCTACACCTTC.

V usage is TRBV5-1 and J usage is TRBJ2-2; tentative D call: TRBD1 (6 bases). With 3 bases removed from V and 5 bases from J, the gap between germline ends came to 8 bases. The CDR3 totals 13 residues. CDR1 and CDR2 (germline): SGHRS, YFSETQ. CDR3 loop: CASSWTVTGELFF. The CDR3 nucleotides are TGCGCCAGCAGCTGGACAGTTACCGGGGAGCTGTTTTTT.

The genes are TRBV18 and TRBJ2-2, with 7 bases identical to TRBD1. Unmatched junction bases numbered 1, after V lost 2 bases and J lost 1 base. Germline V gene sequence: CDR1 KGHSH, CDR2 LQKENI. The CDR3 length is 15 residues. CDR3 amino acids: CASSPGQVNTGELFF. DNA of the CDR3: TGTGCCAGCTCACCAGGACAGGTGAACACCGGGGAGCTGTTTTTT.

The chain employs TRBV9 and TRBJ1-2, with 7 bases fitting TRBD1. V was pared by 0 bases and J by 4 bases, with 6 bases of the junction left unmatched. Germline V gene sequence: CDR1 SGDLS, CDR2 YYNGEE. CDR3 length: 15 amino acids. CDR3 DNA sequence: TGTGCCAGCAGCGTAGCGACAGGGTCAGGCTATGGCTACACCTTC. This gives the protein CASSVATGSGYGYTF.

The chain uses TRBV18 and TRBJ2-1; perhaps TRBD2 as D (5 bases). V was cut by 1 base and J by 2 bases, with 6 bases left in between. This CDR3 has 14 amino acids. Germline CDR1 and CDR2: KGHSH and LQKENI. CDR3 amino acids: CASSPLGAYNEQFF. The CDR3 DNA reads as TGTGCCAGCTCACCACTGGGAGCCTACAATGAGCAGTTCTTC.

The V call is TRBV27, the J call TRBJ2-1; 12 positions match TRBD2. The germline gives CDR1 MNHEY, CDR2 SMNVEV (reference sequence). This CDR3 has 15 residues. The V gene end was trimmed by 5 bases and the J gene end by 4 bases; junction bases not matched to a gene: 3. The CDR3 nucleotides are TGTGCCAGCAGTCGGACTAGCGGGGCTTACAATGAGCAGTTCTTC. Amino acids: CASSRTSGAYNEQFF.

This clone was found many times. V and J are TRBV10-3 and TRBJ2-5; 9 bases are shared with TRBD1. The CDR3 loop spans 13 amino acids. Germline loops: CDR1 ENHRY, CDR2 SYGVKD. With V trimmed by 6 bases and J by 4 bases, 3 bases remained unmatched. CDR3: CAISDRGAETQYF. The CDR3 nucleotides read TGTGCCATCAGCGACAGGGGGGCAGAGACCCAGTACTTC.

This clone was counted once. V gene TRBV2 combines with J gene TRBJ1-5; D possibly corresponds to TRBD1 (5 bases). The CDR3 covers 13 residues. V was pared by 6 bases and J by 4 bases, with 10 bases between. In germline, CDR1 is SNHLY, CDR2 FYNNEI. DNA of the CDR3: TGTGCCAGCAGGAACAGGAGAAATCAGCCCCAGCATTTT. Protein sequence: CASRNRRNQPQHF.

The chain joins TRBV7-6 to TRBJ2-5; no clear D gene. Looked up from germline, CDR1 is SGHVS and CDR2 is FNYEAQ. The germline V and J ends were trimmed by 4 bases and 5 bases, with 11 bases remaining between them. This CDR3 has 13 residues. This CDR3 is CASSSRPTETQYF. The CDR3 nucleotides are TGTGCCAGCAGCTCTCGCCCTACTGAGACCCAGTACTTC.